Following are 12 T cell receptor beta chains from one sample sequenced in a study of cytomegalovirus exposure and HLA in healthy donors (dated by TCRdb to about 2017). The library relied on the immunoSEQ multiplex PCR assay. A mixture of 60 forward primers for TCR Vbeta segments and 13 reverse primers for TCR Jbeta segments was used in the multiplex PCR. TCRdb provides this immuneACCESS table in a form limited to in-frame rearrangements. Some clones are lacking; in checked studies, under half of them reflect an unresolved V gene, and why the rest are absent is not known. The sample table contains roughly 110,000 clones; only one count was recorded for approximately 85% of them. The top ten clones comprise under 2% of the sample. The sequencing input was PBMCs. The receptors derive from a man between 50 and 59 years old in good health and CMV-seronegative.

The table lists this clone with a few counts. The V gene is TRBV18, the J gene TRBJ1-4, with D uncertain. This CDR3 has 14 amino acids. The germline V and J ends were trimmed by 8 bases and 7 bases, with 17 bases remaining between them. Germline loops: CDR1 KGHSH, CDR2 LQKENI. The CDR3 spells CASTTRGVGEKLFF. Written as DNA, the CDR3 is TGTGCCAGCACTACCAGAGGCGTGGGTGAAAAACTGTTTTTT.

The chain recombines TRBV19 with TRBJ1-2; tentative D call: TRBD1 (5 bases). This CDR3 contains 14 residues. With 3 bases removed from V and 4 bases from J, the gap between germline ends came to 12 bases. CDR1 is LNHDA, CDR2 SQIVND, per germline (reference sequence). The CDR3 DNA reads TGTGCCAGTAGTATTAGGACACCGGTCTATGGCTACACCTTC. Its translation is CASSIRTPVYGYTF.

The rearrangement joins TRBV7-9 to TRBJ2-5, with TRBD1 identical over 8 bases. Losses at the gene ends were 4 bases for V and 2 bases for J; bases not matched to a gene: 6. The CDR3 sequence is 15 residues long. Germline lookup yields CDR1 SEHNR and CDR2 FQNEAQ (reference sequence). In DNA, the CDR3 is TGTGCCAGCAGCTCACTCCGGACAGGGCAAGAGACCCAGTACTTC. Translated: CASSSLRTGQETQYF.

The rearrangement uses TRBV4-2 and TRBJ1-4; a weak D match, TRBD1 (5 bases). This CDR3 region has 15 residues. The ends were cut back, 0 bases at V and 7 bases at J, with 12 bases in the middle. The germline V gene has CDR1 LGHNA and CDR2 YNFKEQ. The CDR3 spells CASSQDLGGSEKLFF. Here the CDR3 DNA reads TGTGCCAGCAGCCAAGATTTGGGGGGAAGTGAAAAACTGTTTTTT.

The chain recombines TRBV6-1 with TRBJ1-1; D remains unclear. The CDR3 is 15 residues long. Germline values: CDR1 MNHNS, CDR2 SASEGT. V was trimmed by 0 bases and J by 10 bases, leaving 18 bases between them. Here the CDR3 DNA reads TGTGCCAGCAGTGAAGCTGGAGTCCCCCCAGAGCGAGCTTTCTTT. Its translation: CASSEAGVPPERAFF.

The chain employs TRBV27 and TRBJ1-6; the D is unclear. Germline CDR1 and CDR2: MNHEY and SMNVEV (reference sequence). CDR3 size: 13 residues. V was pared by 2 bases and J by 8 bases, with 7 bases between. The CDR3: CASSLQVDSPLHF. The CDR3 region has the DNA TGTGCCAGCAGTTTACAGGTTGATTCACCCCTCCACTTT.

The gene calls are TRBV7-2 and TRBJ2-5; D gene unclear. The ends were cut back, 4 bases at V and 5 bases at J, with 11 bases in the middle. Germline CDR1 SGHTA, CDR2 FQGNSA. This CDR3 comprises 13 residues. The CDR3 coding sequence is TGTGCCAGCAGCTCGTCCCGCCAGGAGACCCAGTACTTC. Protein product: CASSSSRQETQYF.

CDR3 coding DNA: TGTGCCAGCAGTTCTTTTGGAGAACTAAGCTCTGGAAACACCATATATTTT. Its protein product is CASSSFGELSSGNTIYF. The V gene is TRBV27, the J gene TRBJ1-3, with no clear D. The CDR3 runs to 17 residues. Germline CDR1 MNHEY, CDR2 SMNVEV (reference sequence). V was clipped by 4 bases and J by 0 bases, with 16 bases between them.

This chain uses TRBV12-5 with TRBJ1-5, with 7 nucleotides matching TRBD1. Germline V gene sequence: CDR1 LGHNT, CDR2 FRNRAP. CDR3 length: 16 residues. V was pared by 1 base and J by 7 bases, with 10 bases of the junction left unmatched. The CDR3 sequence is CASGLELQGWGQPQHF. The CDR3 DNA reads as TGTGCTAGTGGTTTGGAGTTACAGGGGTGGGGGCAGCCCCAGCATTTT.

The J gene is TRBJ2-7, the V gene TRBV5-4, with no clear D. Trimming took 4 bases from V and 5 from J, leaving 13 bases between them. Germline CDR1 is SGHNT and CDR2 is YYREEE (reference sequence). There are 13 residues in the CDR3. CDR3 sequence (DNA): TGTGCCAGCAGCCCCTACCTTCAGGACGAGCAGTACTTC. This gives the protein CASSPYLQDEQYF.

The J gene is TRBJ1-2, the V gene TRBV6-6, with unresolved D. V lost 0 bases, J lost 4 bases, and 12 bases lay in between. This CDR3 spans 15 amino acids. CDR1 and CDR2 from the germline V gene are MNHNY and SVGAGI (reference sequence). The CDR3 reads CASSYSTVEAYGYTF. DNA of the CDR3: TGTGCCAGCAGTTACTCAACCGTAGAGGCCTATGGCTACACCTTC.

Only one count was recorded for this clone. The rearrangement links TRBV29-1 to TRBJ2-1, with TRBD2 matching 8 bases. The length of the CDR3 is 14 residues. V lost 4 bases to trimming and J lost 6 bases; unmatched junction nucleotides: 8. CDR1 SQVTM and CDR2 ANQGSEA come from the germline V gene. CDR3 protein: CSVARGGVSNEQFF. The CDR3 DNA reads as TGCAGCGTTGCTCGGGGGGGCGTGAGCAATGAGCAGTTCTTC.